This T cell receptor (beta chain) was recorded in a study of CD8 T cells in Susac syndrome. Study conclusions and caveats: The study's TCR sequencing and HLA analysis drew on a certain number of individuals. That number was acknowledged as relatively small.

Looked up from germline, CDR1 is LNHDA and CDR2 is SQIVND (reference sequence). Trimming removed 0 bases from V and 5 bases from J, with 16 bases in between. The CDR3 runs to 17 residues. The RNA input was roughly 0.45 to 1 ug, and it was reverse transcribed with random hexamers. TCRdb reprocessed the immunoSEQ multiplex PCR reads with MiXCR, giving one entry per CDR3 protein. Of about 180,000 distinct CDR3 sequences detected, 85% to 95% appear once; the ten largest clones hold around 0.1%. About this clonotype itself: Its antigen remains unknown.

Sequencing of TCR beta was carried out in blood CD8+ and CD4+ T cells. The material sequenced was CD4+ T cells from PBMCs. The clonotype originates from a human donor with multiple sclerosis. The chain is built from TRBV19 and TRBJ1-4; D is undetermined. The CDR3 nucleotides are TGTGCCAGTAGTATAGATCATCCGGCGGGGAGGAATGAAAAACTGTTTTTT. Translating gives CASSIDHPAGRNEKLFF.